What follows describes a single T cell receptor (beta chain). Its antigen is as yet unknown. This record belongs to a study of OX40 agonist ivuxolimab in advanced cancers. The study, taken as a whole, reports: CD4+ and CD8+ T cells in blood underwent clonal expansion by week 6 at 0.1 to 3.0 mg/kg. Expanded clones were, on average, more numerous among CD8+ T cells than CD4+.

Produced via immunoSEQ multiplex PCR; TCRdb's table is partial and in-frame only. The sample comprises approximately 89,000 clones, about 88% of which are singletons, and approximately 0.26% rests with the top ten. This CDR3 has 15 amino acids. The germline CDR1 and CDR2 sequences are SGHAT and FQNNGV. Trimming left V 1 base short and J 1 base short, with 10 bases between. The sample here was CD4+ or CD8+ T cells sorted from blood, taken in a trial of the OX40 agonist ivuxolimab. This receptor was obtained from an adult with an advanced solid tumor such as melanoma, head and neck, liver or kidney cancer. The rearrangement links TRBV11-2 to TRBJ2-5; D gene ambiguous. The chain's CDR3 is CASSLGRSGQETQYF. The CDR3 DNA reads TGTGCCAGCAGCTTAGGGCGGTCCGGCCAAGAGACCCAGTACTTC. The full variable domain, in which reference TRBV11-2 and TRBJ2-5 provide the parts outside the CDR3, is EAGVAQSPRYKIIEKRQSVAFWCNPISGHATLYWYQQILGQGPKLLIQFQNNGVVDDSQLPKDRFSAERLKGVDSTLKIQPAKLEDSAVYLCASSLGRSGQETQYFGPGTRLLVL.